A selection of T cell receptor beta chains follows, all from one sample in a study of vaccination and CD4 T cells after COVID-19. No antigens are known for them. In TCRdb, the PCR reads were re-called with MiXCR into one record per CDR3 protein. This table has 6,000 to 9,500 distinct CDR3 sequences, around 50% appearing once. The specimen was CD4+ T cells from blood, cultured in vitro. The receptors were gathered from a human donor in good health. Both conserved end residues are part of each CDR3. Fields, in order: D gene, J gene, V gene, clone size, CDR3 protein, CDR3 DNA. D genes are given only for firm matches. Not every row has a clone size; where given, it reads once, few, many or a size class.

TRBD1 | TRBJ1-1 | TRBV20-1 | - | CSARLVDREKSTEAFF | TGCAGTGCTAGATTAGTGGACAGGGAAAAGAGCACTGAAGCTTTCTTT
TRBD2 | TRBJ2-5 | TRBV6-2/TRBV6-3 | few | CASKTSGGGTQYF | TGTGCCAGCAAAACTAGCGGGGGTGGGACCCAGTACTTC
TRBD1 | TRBJ1-2 | TRBV2 | - | CASREGQDFVQSYGYTF | TGTGCCAGCAGGGAAGGACAGGATTTCGTTCAATCCTATGGCTACACCTTC
- | TRBJ1-2 | TRBV27 | - | CASIGGRYGYTF | TGTGCCAGCATTGGCGGGAGATATGGCTACACCTTC
TRBD1 | TRBJ1-1 | TRBV12-3/TRBV12-4 | - | CASTPGGRNTEAFF | TGTGCCAGCACCCCAGGGGGCCGGAACACTGAAGCTTTCTTT
- | TRBJ2-3 | TRBV10-3 | - | CAISESGSTDTQYF | TGTGCCATCAGTGAGTCGGGAAGCACAGATACGCAGTATTTT
- | TRBJ1-3 | TRBV7-2 | few | CASSSPLGRRSGNTIYF | TGTGCCAGCAGCTCCCCACTGGGCCGGCGATCTGGAAACACCATATATTTT
- | TRBJ1-1 | TRBV19 | few | CASSTHGVMNTEAFF | TGTGCCAGTAGTACCCATGGTGTCATGAACACTGAAGCTTTCTTT
- | TRBJ2-7 | TRBV14 | - | CASSQLGTTYEQYF | TGTGCCAGCAGCCAACTCGGGACAACCTACGAGCAGTACTTC
- | TRBJ1-6 | TRBV10-3 | - | CAISGPRDGRYSPLHF | TGTGCCATCAGTGGCCCTCGGGACGGTCGGTATTCACCCCTCCACTTT
TRBD1 | TRBJ2-7 | TRBV10-3 | few | CATARPDRGAYEQYF | TGTGCCACCGCCCGCCCCGACAGGGGAGCCTACGAGCAGTACTTC
TRBD2 | TRBJ2-1 | TRBV6-1 | - | CASHSGSSYNEQFF | TGTGCCAGCCATAGCGGGAGCTCCTACAATGAGCAGTTCTTC
TRBD2 | TRBJ2-7 | TRBV7-2 | - | CASSKGLAGGRVDYEQYF | TGTGCCAGCAGCAAGGGACTAGCGGGAGGTCGGGTTGACTACGAGCAGTACTTC
TRBD1 | TRBJ1-1 | TRBV14 | - | CASSQRQGWGGAFF | TGTGCCAGCAGCCAAAGACAGGGTTGGGGGGGAGCTTTCTTT
- | TRBJ1-6 | TRBV12-3/TRBV12-4 | - | CASSLGASLNSPLHF | TGTGCCAGCAGTTTGGGGGCCTCTCTTAATTCACCCCTCCACTTT
TRBD2 | TRBJ2-3 | TRBV9 | once | CASSVGTSGTTDTQYF | TGTGCCAGCAGCGTAGGGACTAGCGGGACAACAGATACGCAGTATTTT
- | TRBJ1-4 | TRBV4-1 | - | CASSQYGNEKLFF | TGCGCCAGCAGCCAATACGGTAATGAAAAACTGTTTTTT
TRBD2 | TRBJ2-3 | TRBV24-1 | - | CATSDLGLAADTQYF | TGTGCCACCAGTGATTTGGGACTAGCGGCAGATACGCAGTATTTT
- | TRBJ1-2 | TRBV12-3/TRBV12-4 | - | CASSSSAGAGGYGYTF | TGTGCCAGCAGCTCTTCCGCGGGGGCGGGTGGCTATGGCTACACCTTC
- | TRBJ2-7 | TRBV30 | once | CAWRQPGLSYEQYF | TGTGCCTGGCGCCAACCGGGGCTCTCCTACGAGCAGTACTTC
- | TRBJ1-1 | TRBV19 | - | CASSISLGYAFF | TGTGCCAGTAGTATTAGTTTAGGGTACGCTTTCTTT
- | TRBJ1-1 | TRBV9 | - | CASSVLEGEAFF | TGTGCCAGCAGCGTTTTGGAGGGTGAAGCTTTCTTT
TRBD1 | TRBJ1-2 | TRBV5-1 | - | CASSLGTTGGYGYTF | TGCGCCAGCAGCTTGGGGACCACAGGGGGCTATGGCTACACCTTC
- | TRBJ2-5 | TRBV20-1 | - | CSASRIWETQYF | TGCAGTGCTAGCAGGATATGGGAGACCCAGTACTTC
TRBD2 | TRBJ2-7 | TRBV7-6 | - | CASSLGPGLAGGLQYEQYF | TGTGCCAGCAGCTTAGGTCCCGGACTAGCGGGAGGACTTCAATACGAGCAGTACTTC
TRBD1 | TRBJ2-6 | TRBV7-8 | - | CASSLARRQGIGGANVLTF | TGTGCCAGCAGCTTAGCGCGCCGACAGGGAATAGGTGGGGCCAACGTCCTGACTTTC
- | TRBJ1-2 | TRBV19 | few | CASSMSLRVGYGYTF | TGTGCCAGTAGTATGTCACTCAGGGTGGGCTATGGCTACACCTTC
TRBD1 | TRBJ2-2 | TRBV11-3 | - | CASSPVRGLVAGELFF | TGTGCCAGCAGCCCCGTCAGGGGGCTTGTGGCCGGGGAGCTGTTTTTT
TRBD1 | TRBJ1-1 | TRBV20-1 | - | CSASKDRAGTEAFF | TGCAGTGCTTCTAAGGACAGGGCGGGAACTGAAGCTTTCTTT
- | TRBJ1-1 | TRBV19 | - | CASSYTRGSEAFF | TGTGCCAGTAGCTATACAAGGGGTTCTGAAGCTTTCTTT